This is a list of T cell receptor beta chains from one sample in a study of shared clonotypes between healthy human individuals. Using immunoSEQ multiplex PCR, the repertoire was profiled, and TCRdb retains in-frame clones only, with some absent. The sample holds about 1.5 million clones, 95% to 99% seen once. Specimen: naive CD4+ T cells sorted from blood. These TCRs come from a man aged 25-45 years in good health. The CDR3 runs from the conserved cysteine through the conserved F or W. The D gene is left open where the match is weak. Not every row has a clone size; where given, it reads once, few, many or a size class.

CDR3aa	CDR3nt	d_gene	v_gene	j_gene	abundance
CASSLAFF	TGTGCCAGCAGCTTAGCTTTCTTT	-	TRBV7-9	TRBJ1-1	-
CASSYRAGANTEAFF	TGTGCCAGCAGCTACCGGGCAGGGGCGAACACTGAAGCTTTCTTT	-	TRBV2	TRBJ1-1	-
CASSYAGQGNQPQHF	TGTGCCAGCAGCTACGCGGGACAGGGCAATCAGCCCCAGCATTTT	TRBD1	TRBV7-2	TRBJ1-5	-
CASSPKRQGTSGTDTQYF	TGTGCCAGCTCACCCAAACGTCAAGGGACTAGCGGCACAGATACGCAGTATTTT	TRBD2	TRBV18	TRBJ2-3	-
CASSLSGGLPYEQYF	TGTGCCAGCAGCTTATCGGGGGGCTTACCCTACGAGCAGTACTTC	-	TRBV7-2	TRBJ2-7	-
CASSPGTSYEQYF	TGTGCCAGCAGCCCCGGGACTTCCTACGAGCAGTACTTC	-	TRBV7-9	TRBJ2-7	-
CASSVGLEDQPQHF	TGTGCCAGCAGCGTAGGCCTTGAGGATCAGCCCCAGCATTTT	-	TRBV9	TRBJ1-5	-
CASSLRQGEQFF	TGTGCCAGCAGCTTGAGACAGGGCGAGCAGTTCTTC	TRBD1	TRBV5-6	TRBJ2-1	-
CASSPVLYEQYF	TGCGCCAGCAGCCCCGTCCTTTACGAGCAGTACTTC	-	TRBV10-2	TRBJ2-7	-
CASSSRSWDAVKLFF	TGTGCCAGCAGTTCCCGTTCGTGGGACGCGGTAAAACTGTTTTTT	-	TRBV25-1	TRBJ1-4	-
CASSLELFTF	TGTGCCAGCAGCTTAGAATTGTTCACCTTC	-	TRBV7-9	TRBJ1-2	-
CASSLRVGTDTQYF	TGTGCCAGCAGCTTACGGGTTGGCACAGATACGCAGTATTTT	-	TRBV5-4	TRBJ2-3	-
CASSLPSGSSNEQFF	TGTGCCAGCAGCCTTCCGTCGGGGAGTTCAAATGAGCAGTTCTTC	-	TRBV5-4	TRBJ2-1	once
CAWKPGHIGEQYF	TGTGCCTGGAAACCGGGACACATTGGGGAGCAGTACTTC	-	TRBV30	TRBJ2-7	once
CASSRTSGRRDYEQYF	TGTGCCAGTAGTCGGACTAGCGGGAGAAGGGACTACGAGCAGTACTTC	TRBD2	TRBV19	TRBJ2-7	-
CASSFVGRDNQPQHF	TGTGCCAGCAGCTTTGTGGGACGCGACAATCAGCCCCAGCATTTT	-	TRBV7-9	TRBJ1-5	-
CAGPIFASTEKLFF	TGTGCAGGGCCCATATTCGCGTCAACGGAAAAACTGTTTTTT	-	TRBV12-2	TRBJ1-4	-
CASSQEPRVPGELFF	TGCGCCAGCAGCCAAGAACCAAGGGTCCCCGGGGAGCTGTTTTTT	-	TRBV4-3	TRBJ2-2	-
CASSLGERESYEQYF	TGTGCCAGCAGCTTAGGTGAACGGGAGTCCTACGAGCAGTACTTC	-	TRBV7-6	TRBJ2-7	-
CASSSEGVAGNTIYF	TGTGCCAGCTCATCAGAGGGGGTCGCTGGAAACACCATATATTTT	-	TRBV18	TRBJ1-3	-
CASSQGTGFTEAFF	TGCGCCAGCAGCCAAGGAACGGGGTTCACTGAAGCTTTCTTT	-	TRBV4-3	TRBJ1-1	-
CASSPQTTTGTGELFF	TGTGCCAGCTCACCGCAAACTACTACGGGCACCGGGGAGCTGTTTTTT	-	TRBV18	TRBJ2-2	-
CASRRTGNTEAFF	TGTGCCAGCAGGCGAACAGGGAACACTGAAGCTTTCTTT	-	TRBV7-2	TRBJ1-1	-
CASSVAHGGNTGELFF	TGTGCCAGCAGCGTAGCTCACGGAGGGAACACCGGGGAGCTGTTTTTT	-	TRBV9	TRBJ2-2	-
CASSPGVPSGTYEQYF	TGTGCCAGCAGCCCTGGAGTGCCTAGCGGGACGTACGAGCAGTACTTC	TRBD2	TRBV5-5	TRBJ2-7	-
CASSFGAGETQYF	TGTGCCAGCAGCTTCGGGGCCGGAGAGACCCAGTACTTC	-	TRBV11-2	TRBJ2-5	-
CASSPQSGGTTEAFF	TGCGCCAGCAGCCCCCAGAGTGGGGGGACCACTGAAGCTTTCTTT	-	TRBV4-3	TRBJ1-1	-
CASSEIWDKNQPQHF	TGTGCCAGCAGTGAAATCTGGGATAAAAATCAGCCCCAGCATTTT	-	TRBV6-1	TRBJ1-5	-
CASRTVNEQFF	TGTGCCAGCAGGACAGTAAATGAGCAGTTCTTC	-	TRBV28	TRBJ2-1	once
CASSFFKGSNEQFF	TGTGCCAGCAGCTTTTTTAAGGGGAGCAATGAGCAGTTCTTC	-	TRBV5-4	TRBJ2-1	-
CASSVGAALAGGKSYEQYF	TGTGCCAGCAGCGTAGGGGCAGCACTAGCGGGAGGTAAATCCTACGAGCAGTACTTC	TRBD2	TRBV9	TRBJ2-7	-
CASSFTAQQETQYF	TGTGCCAGCAGTTTCACTGCGCAACAAGAGACCCAGTACTTC	-	TRBV2	TRBJ2-5	-
CASSYLLSLFTGANVLTF	TGTGCCAGCTCCTATTTGTTGAGCTTATTCACTGGGGCCAACGTCCTGACTTTC	-	TRBV18	TRBJ2-6	-
CASSLIPNEQFF	TGTGCCAGCAGTTTAATTCCCAATGAGCAGTTCTTC	-	TRBV28	TRBJ2-1	-
CASSKLVSDEQFF	TGCGCCAGCAGCAAACTAGTAAGTGATGAGCAGTTCTTC	-	TRBV5-1	TRBJ2-1	-
CSAKGTTEQYF	TGCAGTGCTAAAGGGACTACCGAGCAGTACTTC	TRBD2	TRBV20-1	TRBJ2-7	-
CASSLTGQNTEAFF	TGCGCCAGCAGCTTAACCGGGCAAAACACTGAAGCTTTCTTT	-	TRBV5-1	TRBJ1-1	-
CASSIVSGQAFF	TGTGCCAGTAGTATAGTTTCAGGTCAAGCTTTCTTT	-	TRBV19	TRBJ1-1	-
CASSVVGVGEQYF	TGTGCCAGCAGCGTAGTCGGGGTCGGCGAGCAGTACTTC	-	TRBV9	TRBJ2-7	-